The 23 T cell receptor beta chains below all came from one sample that was sequenced in a study of early T cells in non-severe SARS-CoV-2 infection. Using its own MiXCR run on the 5' RACE reads, TCRdb lists one record per CDR3 protein. The sample lists some 29,000 distinct CDR3 sequences; about 4.6% were seen once. The sequenced material came from whole blood. The receptors were sampled from an adult who was a healthcare worker with PCR-confirmed SARS-CoV-2 infection or an uninfected control (not recorded which).

This clonotype was observed many times. The CDR3 here is CASSLKTSGYTGELFF. The CDR3 DNA follows: TGTGCCAGCAGCCTAAAGACTAGCGGCTACACCGGGGAGCTGTTTTTT. The chain is built from TRBV7-6 and TRBJ2-2, with 9 bases fitting TRBD2. The V segment lost 5 bases and the J segment 3 bases; nucleotides outside the gene matches: 7. This CDR3 comprises 16 residues. The germline gives CDR1 SGHVS, CDR2 FNYEAQ.

This clonotype was counted ten times or more. The rearrangement joins TRBV7-4 to TRBJ1-4; D uncertain. The CDR3 is 13 amino acids. The germline CDR1 and CDR2 sequences are SGHVT and SQSDAQ. The ends were cut back, 6 bases at V and 6 bases at J, with 11 bases in the middle. CDR3 residues: CASRRRRDEKLFF. Written as DNA, the CDR3 is TGTGCCAGCAGAAGGCGACGGGATGAAAAACTGTTTTTT.

The sample holds a few counts of this clonotype. V is TRBV27 and J is TRBJ2-1; 11 nucleotides align to TRBD2. CDR1 MNHEY and CDR2 SMNVEV come from the germline V gene (reference sequence). The ends lost 3 bases at V and 7 bases at J; junction bases unmatched: 8. The CDR3 spans 16 residues. The CDR3 is CASSFRGSGRVNEQFF. For the CDR3, the DNA is TGTGCCAGCAGTTTCCGGGGTAGCGGGAGGGTTAATGAGCAGTTCTTC.

This clonotype has at least ten counts. This chain links TRBV29-1 with TRBJ2-2, with a possible D match to TRBD2 (6 bases). Looked up from germline, CDR1 is SQVTM and CDR2 is ANQGSEA. V lost 4 bases, J lost 7 bases, and 13 bases lay in between. The CDR3 has 13 amino acids. The CDR3 nucleotides are TGCAGCGTTGCTAGCGCGGTCGGCGGGGAGCTGTTTTTT. It is translated as CSVASAVGGELFF.

The table lists this clonotype with many counts. This chain uses TRBV2 with TRBJ1-1, with a tentative D call TRBD1 (5 bases). The CDR3 loop spans 14 amino acids. Germline V lookup: CDR1 SNHLY, CDR2 FYNNEI. V was trimmed by 5 bases and J by 11 bases, leaving 21 bases between them. The CDR3: CASSSDGPSSGAFF. The CDR3, as DNA: TGTGCCAGCAGTTCAGACGGGCCCTCCTCAGGGGCTTTCTTT.

Ten or more counts support this clonotype. V usage is TRBV20-1 and J usage is TRBJ2-2; D not resolved. Germline V gene sequence: CDR1 DFQATT, CDR2 SNEGSKA (reference sequence). V was shortened by 3 bases and J by 7 bases, with 21 bases between the two germline ends. The CDR3 runs 16 residues. In nucleotides, the CDR3 is TGCAGTGCTAGGAGAGTGCAAGGGATGGTGGACGGGGAGCTGTTTTTT. Translated: CSARRVQGMVDGELFF.

The chain employs TRBV7-2 and TRBJ1-5, with no clear D. Looked up from germline, CDR1 is SGHTA and CDR2 is FQGNSA. CDR3 length: 12 amino acids. V shed 5 bases and J shed 6 bases, with 8 bases lying between them. CDR3 residues: CASSHYGQPQHF. DNA for the CDR3: TGTGCCAGCAGCCACTACGGTCAGCCCCAGCATTTT.

This clonotype occurred many times. The chain links TRBV11-2 to TRBJ1-1; D is unresolved. CDR1 and CDR2 (germline): SGHAT, FQNNGV. V was clipped by 0 bases and J by 3 bases, with 11 bases between them. The CDR3 length is 15 residues. CDR3 nucleotide sequence: TGTGCCAGCAGCTTAGACTGGGCCCCCTACACTGAAGCTTTCTTT. Residues: CASSLDWAPYTEAFF.

The table lists this clonotype with many counts. The chain joins TRBV20-1 to TRBJ2-3; TRBD2 matches 11 bases. The CDR3 totals 12 residues. Germline V gene lookup returns CDR1 DFQATT and CDR2 SNEGSKA (reference sequence). Trimming took 6 bases from V and 5 from J; bases not matched to a gene: 1. In DNA, the CDR3 is TGCAGTGCCGGACTAGCGGGAGATACGCAGTATTTT. This translates into CSAGLAGDTQYF.

In its sample, this clonotype was seen a few times. The V and J genes are TRBV14 and TRBJ2-5, with D unresolved. In germline, CDR1 is SGHDN, CDR2 FVKESK. The CDR3 is made up of 14 amino acids. Trimming pared 1 base from V and 5 bases from J, leaving 11 bases between. The CDR3 loop is CASSQGGWFETQYF. The CDR3 DNA is TGTGCCAGCAGCCAAGGGGGATGGTTTGAGACCCAGTACTTC.

This rearrangement joins TRBV29-1 to TRBJ2-3; 14 bases map to TRBD2. Trimming took 7 bases from V and 4 from J; bases not matched to a gene: 4. Per germline, CDR1 SQVTM and CDR2 ANQGSEA. The CDR3 sequence is 14 residues long. The CDR3 nucleotides are TGCAGCGCCTGGACTAGCGGGGGGTCAGATACGCAGTATTTT. Encoded protein: CSAWTSGGSDTQYF.

This clonotype appeared many times. This rearrangement joins TRBV29-1 to TRBJ2-1; D is perhaps TRBD1 (5 bases). The V end was cut by 4 bases, the J end by 4 bases, with 11 bases between. This CDR3 has 13 residues. Germline V CDR1 and CDR2: SQVTM, ANQGSEA. In nucleotides, the CDR3 is TGCAGCGTTGGAGACAGCCATTACAATGAGCAGTTCTTC. It translates to CSVGDSHYNEQFF.

This clonotype was observed at least ten times. The CDR3 here is CASKGLAGGSYNEQFF. CDR3 nucleotide sequence: TGTGCCAGCAAGGGACTAGCGGGAGGCTCCTACAATGAGCAGTTCTTC. The gene calls are TRBV2 and TRBJ2-1; 15 nucleotides line up with TRBD2. This CDR3 comprises 16 residues. J was trimmed by 0 bases and V by 7 bases; bases with no gene match: 1. Per the germline V gene, CDR1 is SNHLY and CDR2 is FYNNEI. Full variable domain (remainder filled in from reference TRBV2 and TRBJ2-1): EPEVTQTPSHQVTQMGQEVILRCVPISNHLYFYWYRQILGQKVEFLVSFYNNEISEKSEIFDDQFSVERPDGSNFTLKIRSTKLEDSAMYFCASKGLAGGSYNEQFFGPGTRLTVL.

This clonotype occurred many times. This chain connects TRBV9 to TRBJ2-5; a weak D match, TRBD2 (6 bases). V dropped 0 bases and J dropped 2 bases, with 17 bases sitting between them. The CDR3 length is 17 residues. Germline V lookup: CDR1 SGDLS, CDR2 YYNGEE. Here the CDR3 DNA reads TGTGCCAGCAGCGTAGGATCCTGGGGGGACTTACAAGAGACCCAGTACTTC. Translation gives CASSVGSWGDLQETQYF.

The CDR3: CSARDSAGVSDTQYF. DNA for the CDR3: TGCAGTGCTAGAGATTCGGCGGGAGTTTCAGATACGCAGTATTTT. The V call is TRBV20-1, the J call TRBJ2-3, with TRBD2 identical over 7 bases. Germline V lookup: CDR1 DFQATT, CDR2 SNEGSKA (reference sequence). The CDR3 extends over 15 amino acids. Trimming removed 0 bases from V and 4 bases from J; junction bases left unmatched: 7.

This rearrangement joins TRBV7-6 to TRBJ2-1; D perhaps matches TRBD1 (5 bases). The V gene's germline CDR1 is SGHVS and CDR2 FNYEAQ. This CDR3 is built from 15 residues. The ends were cut back, 2 bases at V and 7 bases at J, with 15 bases in the middle. CDR3 amino acids: CASSLFKGLGNEQFF. The CDR3 nucleotides read TGTGCCAGCAGCTTATTTAAGGGGCTTGGTAATGAGCAGTTCTTC.

This chain connects TRBV29-1 to TRBJ1-5; no clear D gene. From germline, CDR1 is SQVTM and CDR2 ANQGSEA. V lost 7 bases, J lost 0 bases, and 7 bases lay in between. The CDR3 contains 12 residues. CDR3 coding DNA: TGCAGCGGTGATTATAGCAATCAGCCCCAGCATTTT. It translates to CSGDYSNQPQHF.

This clonotype was observed many times. The chain is built from TRBV5-1 and TRBJ2-1; 7 nucleotides align to TRBD2. This CDR3 region has 15 residues. After removal of 0 bases from V and 3 bases from J, the junction contained 3 bases not matched to a gene. Germline CDR1 and CDR2: SGHRS and YFSETQ. The CDR3 loop is CASSLDGGGYNEQFF. As DNA, the CDR3 is TGCGCCAGCAGCTTGGACGGCGGGGGCTACAATGAGCAGTTCTTC.

The CDR3 region is CASSPTSEGYNEQFF. The CDR3 bases are TGCGCCAGCAGCCCCACCTCCGAGGGGTACAATGAGCAGTTCTTC. This rearrangement joins TRBV5-1 to TRBJ2-1, with D tentatively TRBD1 or TRBD2 (5 bases each). This CDR3 has 15 amino acids. Trimming shortened V by 4 bases and J by 4 bases, and 15 bases separated the two germline ends. The V gene's germline CDR1 is SGHRS and CDR2 YFSETQ. Full variable domain (missing parts from reference TRBV5-1 and TRBJ2-1): KAGVTQTPRYLIKTRGQQVTLSCSPISGHRSVSWYQQTPGQGLQFLFEYFSETQRNKGNFPGRFSGRQFSNSRSEMNVSTLELGDSALYLCASSPTSEGYNEQFFGPGTRLTVL.

V is TRBV3-1 and J is TRBJ2-1, with 9 bases fitting TRBD2. V trimming: 4 bases; J trimming: 8 bases; junction bases outside the gene matches: 12. This CDR3 is built from 16 residues. Germline CDR1 LGHDT, CDR2 YNNKEL (reference sequence). Here the CDR3 DNA reads TGTGCCAGCAGCCCCCCTCCGCGGGGGGGCTCGTATGAGCAGTTCTTC. As protein: CASSPPPRGGSYEQFF.

This clonotype was picked up many times. J is TRBJ1-5 and V is TRBV6-1; D ambiguous. The CDR3 runs to 13 residues. Trimming shortened V by 0 bases and J by 10 bases, and 10 bases separated the two germline ends. Germline loops: CDR1 MNHNS, CDR2 SASEGT. In DNA, the CDR3 is TGTGCCAGCAGTGAAGCGGAACATTTCCCCCAGCATTTT. It codes for CASSEAEHFPQHF.

In this sample, this clonotype turned up many times. This sequence joins TRBV7-2 and TRBJ2-1; 7 positions match TRBD1. Germline CDR1 is SGHTA and CDR2 is FQGNSA. This CDR3 has 14 residues. With 4 bases clipped from V and 4 bases from J, the junction kept 4 bases outside the gene matches. The CDR3 sequence is CASSSPGQYNEQFF. The CDR3 DNA is TGTGCCAGCAGCTCTCCGGGACAGTACAATGAGCAGTTCTTC.

This clonotype was observed at least ten times. This sequence joins TRBV20-1 and TRBJ2-3, with D possibly TRBD2 on 6 matching bases. CDR1 and CDR2 from the germline V gene are DFQATT and SNEGSKA (reference sequence). V gave up 0 bases and J gave up 7 bases, with 14 bases separating them. The CDR3 spans 14 residues. The CDR3 DNA is TGCAGTGCTAGAGAGGGCGGGGCTGGGAATACGCAGTATTTT. Residues: CSAREGGAGNTQYF.